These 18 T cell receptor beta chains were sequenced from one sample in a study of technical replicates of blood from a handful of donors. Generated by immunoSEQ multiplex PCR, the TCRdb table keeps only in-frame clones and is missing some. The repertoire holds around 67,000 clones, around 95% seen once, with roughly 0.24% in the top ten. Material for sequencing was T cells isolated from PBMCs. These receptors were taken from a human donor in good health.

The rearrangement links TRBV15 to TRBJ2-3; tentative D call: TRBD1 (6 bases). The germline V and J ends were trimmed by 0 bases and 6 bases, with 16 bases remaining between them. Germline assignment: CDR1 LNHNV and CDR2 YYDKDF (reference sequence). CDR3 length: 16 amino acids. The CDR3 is CATSRDQGRGRDTQYF. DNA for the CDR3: TGTGCCACCAGCAGAGATCAGGGGCGCGGGCGGGATACGCAGTATTTT. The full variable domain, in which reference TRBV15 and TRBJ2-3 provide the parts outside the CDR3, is DAMVIQNPRYQVTQFGKPVTLSCSQTLNHNVMYWYQQKSSQAPKLLFHYYDKDFNNEADTPDNFQSRRPNTSFCFLDIRSPGLGDTAMYLCATSRDQGRGRDTQYFGPGTRLTVL.

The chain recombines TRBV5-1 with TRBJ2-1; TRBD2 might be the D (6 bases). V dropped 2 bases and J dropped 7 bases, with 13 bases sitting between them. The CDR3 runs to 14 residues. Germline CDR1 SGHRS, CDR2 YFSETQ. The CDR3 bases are TGCGCCAGCAGCTTAGGGACTGTCTGGAATGAGCAGTTCTTC. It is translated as CASSLGTVWNEQFF. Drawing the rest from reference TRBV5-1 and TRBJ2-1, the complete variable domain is KAGVTQTPRYLIKTRGQQVTLSCSPISGHRSVSWYQQTPGQGLQFLFEYFSETQRNKGNFPGRFSGRQFSNSRSEMNVSTLELGDSALYLCASSLGTVWNEQFFGPGTRLTVL.

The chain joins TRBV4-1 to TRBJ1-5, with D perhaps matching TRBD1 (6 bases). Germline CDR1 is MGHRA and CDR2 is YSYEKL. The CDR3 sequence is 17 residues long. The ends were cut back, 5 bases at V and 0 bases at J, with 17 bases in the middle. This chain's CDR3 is CASSRGGQRNSNQPQHF. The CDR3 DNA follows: TGCGCCAGCAGCAGAGGAGGACAGAGAAATAGCAATCAGCCCCAGCATTTT.

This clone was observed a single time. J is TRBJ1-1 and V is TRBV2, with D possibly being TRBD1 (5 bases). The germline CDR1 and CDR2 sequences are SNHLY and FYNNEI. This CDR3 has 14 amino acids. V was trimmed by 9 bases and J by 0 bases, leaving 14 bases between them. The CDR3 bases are TGTGCCAGAACAGGCCCGAGGATGAACACTGAAGCTTTCTTT. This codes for CARTGPRMNTEAFF.

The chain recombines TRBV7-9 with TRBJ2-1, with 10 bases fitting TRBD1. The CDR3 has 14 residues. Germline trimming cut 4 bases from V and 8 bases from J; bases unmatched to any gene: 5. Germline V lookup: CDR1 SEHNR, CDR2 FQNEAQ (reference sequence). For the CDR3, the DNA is TGTGCCAGCAGCTCGGGACAGGGGCACGATGAGCAGTTCTTC. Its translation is CASSSGQGHDEQFF. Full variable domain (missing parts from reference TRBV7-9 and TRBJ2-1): DTGVSQNPRHKITKRGQNVTFRCDPISEHNRLYWYRQTLGQGPEFLTYFQNEAQLEKSRLLSDRFSAERPKGSFSTLEIQRTEQGDSAMYLCASSSGQGHDEQFFGPGTRLTVL.

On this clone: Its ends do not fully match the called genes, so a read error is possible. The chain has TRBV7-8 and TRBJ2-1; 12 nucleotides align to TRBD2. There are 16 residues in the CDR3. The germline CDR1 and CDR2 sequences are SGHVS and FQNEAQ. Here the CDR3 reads CASSLGRLRLAGDMVF. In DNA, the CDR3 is TGTGCCAGCAGCTTAGGGCGCCTCCGACTAGCGGGAGACATGGTCTTC.

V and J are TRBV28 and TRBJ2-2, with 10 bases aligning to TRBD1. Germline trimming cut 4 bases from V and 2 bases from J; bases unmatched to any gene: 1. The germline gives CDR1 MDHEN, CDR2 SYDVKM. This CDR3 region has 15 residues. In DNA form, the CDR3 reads TGTGCCAGCAGTTCGACAGGGGGCAACACCGGGGAGCTGTTTTTT. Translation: CASSSTGGNTGELFF. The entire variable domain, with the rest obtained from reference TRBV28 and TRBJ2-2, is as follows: DVKVTQSSRYLVKRTGEKVFLECVQDMDHENMFWYRQDPGLGLRLIYFSYDVKMKEKGDIPEGYSVSREKKERFSLILESASTNQTSMYLCASSSTGGNTGELFFGEGSRLTVL.

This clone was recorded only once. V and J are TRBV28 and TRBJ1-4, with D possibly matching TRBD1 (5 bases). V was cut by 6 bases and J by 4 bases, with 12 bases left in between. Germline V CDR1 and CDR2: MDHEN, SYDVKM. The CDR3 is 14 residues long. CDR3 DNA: TGTGCCAGCAGACCGGGGGGGGTTAATGAAAAACTGTTTTTT. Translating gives CASRPGGVNEKLFF.

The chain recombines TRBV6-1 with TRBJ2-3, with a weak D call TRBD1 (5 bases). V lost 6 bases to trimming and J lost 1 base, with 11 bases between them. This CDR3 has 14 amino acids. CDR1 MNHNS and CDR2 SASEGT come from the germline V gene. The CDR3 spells CASSQVGGTDTQYF. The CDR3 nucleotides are TGTGCCAGCAGCCAGGTAGGGGGCACAGATACGCAGTATTTT.

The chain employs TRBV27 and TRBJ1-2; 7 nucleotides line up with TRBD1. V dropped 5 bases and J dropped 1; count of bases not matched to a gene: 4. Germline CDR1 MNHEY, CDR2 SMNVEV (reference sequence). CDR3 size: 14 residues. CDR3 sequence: CASSPWDSNYGYTF. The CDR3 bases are TGTGCCAGCAGTCCTTGGGACAGTAACTATGGCTACACCTTC.

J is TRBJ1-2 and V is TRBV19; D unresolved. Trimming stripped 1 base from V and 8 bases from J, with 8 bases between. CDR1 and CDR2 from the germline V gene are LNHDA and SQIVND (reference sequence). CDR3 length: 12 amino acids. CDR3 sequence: CASSIGSGGYTF. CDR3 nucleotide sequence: TGTGCCAGTAGTATAGGGTCAGGCGGCTACACCTTC.

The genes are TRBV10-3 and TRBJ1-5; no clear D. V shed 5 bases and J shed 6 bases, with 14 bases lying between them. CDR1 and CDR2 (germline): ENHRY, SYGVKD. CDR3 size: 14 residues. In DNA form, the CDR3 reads TGTGCCATCAGTTTAGAGGGAGGAAGTCAGCCCCAGCATTTT. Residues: CAISLEGGSQPQHF.

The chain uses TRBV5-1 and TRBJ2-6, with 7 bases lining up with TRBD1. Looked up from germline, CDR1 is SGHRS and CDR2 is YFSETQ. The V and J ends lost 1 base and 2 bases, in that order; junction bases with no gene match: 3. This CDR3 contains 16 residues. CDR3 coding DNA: TGCGCCAGCAGCTTGCCCACAGGGGCTGGGGCCAACGTCCTGACTTTC. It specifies CASSLPTGAGANVLTF. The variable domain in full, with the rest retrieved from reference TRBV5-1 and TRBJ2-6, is KAGVTQTPRYLIKTRGQQVTLSCSPISGHRSVSWYQQTPGQGLQFLFEYFSETQRNKGNFPGRFSGRQFSNSRSEMNVSTLELGDSALYLCASSLPTGAGANVLTFGAGSRLTVL.

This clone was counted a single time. The CDR3, as DNA: TGCGCCAGCAGGGGGACAGGGGGCAACTATGGCTACACCTTC. Its protein is CASRGTGGNYGYTF. The chain has TRBV10-2 and TRBJ1-2; TRBD1 matches 12 bases. This CDR3 region has 14 residues. Unmatched junction bases numbered 1, after V lost 6 bases and J lost 2 bases. Germline assignment: CDR1 WSHSY and CDR2 SAAADI.

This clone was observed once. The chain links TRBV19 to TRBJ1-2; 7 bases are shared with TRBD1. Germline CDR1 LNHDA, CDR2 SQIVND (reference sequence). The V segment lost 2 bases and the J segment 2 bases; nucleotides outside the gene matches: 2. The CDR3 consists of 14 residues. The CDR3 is CASSIIQGNYGYTF. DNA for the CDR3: TGTGCCAGTAGTATAATACAGGGGAACTATGGCTACACCTTC.

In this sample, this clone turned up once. The CDR3 protein is CASSFQSTSEKLFF. CDR3 nucleotide sequence: TGCGCCAGCAGCTTTCAGTCGACTAGCGAAAAACTGTTTTTT. The chain links TRBV5-1 to TRBJ1-4, with no clear D. The CDR3 length is 14 residues. The ends were cut back, 2 bases at V and 8 bases at J, with 13 bases in the middle. Germline values: CDR1 SGHRS, CDR2 YFSETQ.

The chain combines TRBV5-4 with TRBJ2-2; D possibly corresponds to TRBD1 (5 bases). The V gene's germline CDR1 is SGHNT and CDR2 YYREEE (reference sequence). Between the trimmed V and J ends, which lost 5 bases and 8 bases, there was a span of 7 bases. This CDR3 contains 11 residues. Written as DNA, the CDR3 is TGTGCCAGCAGTCGACAGGGGGAGCTGTTTTTT. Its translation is CASSRQGELFF.

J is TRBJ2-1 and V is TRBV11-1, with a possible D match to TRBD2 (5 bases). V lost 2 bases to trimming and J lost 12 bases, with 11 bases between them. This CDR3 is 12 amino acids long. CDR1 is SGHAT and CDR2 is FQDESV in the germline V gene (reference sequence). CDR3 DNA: TGTGCCAGCAGCTTAAAAAGCGGCGGGCAGTTCTTC. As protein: CASSLKSGGQFF.